One sample yielded the 4 T cell receptor beta chains listed below, sequenced in a study. Clones were sequenced by immunoSEQ multiplex PCR, and TCRdb holds only the in-frame ones, with some missing. The sample lists about 68,000 clones; roughly 93% were seen once. Sequencing was carried out using PBMCs. The receptors were sampled from a man aged 40-49 years with rheumatoid arthritis.

V gene TRBV5-4 combines with J gene TRBJ2-1; TRBD2 agrees at 9 bases. CDR1 and CDR2 from the germline V gene are SGHNT and YYREEE (reference sequence). Trimming took 0 bases from V and 4 from J; bases not matched to a gene: 8. CDR3 length equals 17 residues. The CDR3 DNA sequence: TGTGCCAGCAGCTTGGCCAGAGCTAGCGGGATTTACAATGAGCAGTTCTTC. This encodes CASSLARASGIYNEQFF.

The rearrangement uses TRBV9 and TRBJ2-7, with 9 bases identical to TRBD1. The V segment lost 10 bases and the J segment 6 bases; nucleotides outside the gene matches: 8. The CDR3 loop spans 12 amino acids. Looked up from germline, CDR1 is SGDLS and CDR2 is YYNGEE. This CDR3 reads CAAYRGLGEQYF. The CDR3 DNA reads as TGTGCCGCCTACAGGGGGCTAGGCGAGCAGTACTTC.

V and J are TRBV3-1 (or the pseudogene TRBV3-2) and TRBJ1-1; tentatively, D is TRBD1 (6 bases). Germline CDR1 reads LGHDT; CDR2 reads YNNKEL (reference sequence). Deletions cut 6 bases from V and 0 bases from J, with 8 bases between. The CDR3 is 13 residues long. CDR3 region: CASRGQLNTEAFF. The CDR3 DNA reads as TGTGCCAGCAGAGGACAGTTGAACACTGAAGCTTTCTTT.

The V call is TRBV24-1, the J call TRBJ2-7; 8 bases map to TRBD1. Looked up from germline, CDR1 is KGHDR and CDR2 is SFDVKD. The CDR3 extends over 15 amino acids. The trim removed 5 bases at V and 2 bases at J, leaving 7 bases unmatched. CDR3 residues: CATSGRGQGAYEQYF. Here the CDR3 DNA reads TGTGCCACCAGTGGCAGAGGACAGGGCGCCTACGAGCAGTACTTC.